The 10 T cell receptor beta chains listed next were all sequenced from one sample in a study of early T cells in non-severe SARS-CoV-2 infection. MiXCR, applied by TCRdb to the 5' RACE reads, yields one record per CDR3 protein. Among roughly 35,000 distinct CDR3 sequences listed, 3% to 4.5% were seen once. The sequenced material came from whole blood. The receptors here all came from an adult who was a healthcare worker with PCR-confirmed SARS-CoV-2 infection or an uninfected control (not recorded which).

This clonotype was observed at least ten times. The J gene is TRBJ1-5, the V gene TRBV5-4, with 9 bases matching TRBD1. The germline gives CDR1 SGHNT, CDR2 YYREEE (reference sequence). The CDR3 consists of 21 residues. V was clipped by 4 bases and J by 7 bases; unmatched bases: 27. The CDR3 spells CASSARQDRGTVCVRRQPQHF. DNA of the CDR3: TGTGCCAGCAGCGCCCGACAGGACAGGGGCACTGTGTGTGTGAGGAGACAGCCCCAGCATTTT. Together with reference TRBV5-4 and TRBJ1-5, the CDR3 gives the full variable domain: ETGVTQSPTHLIKTRGQQVTLRCSSQSGHNTVSWYQQALGQGPQFIFQYYREEENGRGNFPPRFSGLQFPNYSSELNVNALELDDSALYLCASSARQDRGTVCVRRQPQHFGDGTRLSIL.

V and J are TRBV7-2 and TRBJ1-4, with TRBD1 matching 8 bases. J was trimmed by 4 bases and V by 1 base; bases with no gene match: 8. CDR1 and CDR2 from the germline V gene are SGHTA and FQGNSA. This CDR3 is 17 amino acids long. Written as DNA, the CDR3 is TGTGCCAGCAGCTTAGGAGTAACAGGGGGGCGTAATGAAAAACTGTTTTTT. Its translation: CASSLGVTGGRNEKLFF.

CDR3: CASSFSRVNEQFF. CDR3 DNA: TGTGCCAGCAGCTTCTCTCGGGTCAATGAGCAGTTCTTC. The chain couples TRBV7-2 to TRBJ2-1; D gene ambiguous. This CDR3 has 13 amino acids. Germline assignment: CDR1 SGHTA and CDR2 FQGNSA. Trimming removed 3 bases at V and 6 bases at J, with 9 bases between.

This clonotype has ten or more counts. This rearrangement joins TRBV7-9 to TRBJ2-3; no firm D call. Trimming removed 5 bases from V and 3 bases from J, with 6 bases in between. The CDR3 sequence is 12 residues long. CDR1 and CDR2 from the germline V gene are SEHNR and FQNEAQ (reference sequence). CDR3 bases: TGTGCCAGCAGCCTACTGACAGATACGCAGTATTTT. Amino acid sequence: CASSLLTDTQYF.

This clonotype was picked up many times. This chain joins TRBV20-1 and TRBJ2-2, with D perhaps matching TRBD1 (6 bases). The CDR3 is 15 amino acids. Germline loops: CDR1 DFQATT, CDR2 SNEGSKA (reference sequence). V gave up 1 base and J gave up 3 bases, with 12 bases separating them. DNA of the CDR3: TGCAGTGCTAGAGCCCAGGACAGATACACCGGGGAGCTGTTTTTT. Amino acids: CSARAQDRYTGELFF.

The gene calls are TRBV5-1 and TRBJ2-1; TRBD2 matches at 7 bases. The CDR3 runs 19 residues. The junction had 16 bases not matched to a gene; V was cut back by 0 bases and J by 4 bases. Germline values: CDR1 SGHRS, CDR2 YFSETQ. The CDR3 sequence: CASSLEERDWGRPYNEQFF. In DNA form, the CDR3 reads TGCGCCAGCAGCTTGGAGGAGCGGGATTGGGGTCGGCCGTACAATGAGCAGTTCTTC.

This clonotype was counted a single time. A read error is possible here, since a much larger clone lies one base away. This chain links TRBV6-2 or TRBV6-3 with TRBJ2-5, with unresolved D. The CDR3 is 14 amino acids. Germline V lookup: CDR1 MNHEY, CDR2 SVGEGT. CDR3: CASCYSGTRETQYF. In nucleotides, the CDR3 is TGTGCCAGCTGTTACTCCGGTACTCGGGAGACCCAGTACTTC.

The chain uses TRBV14 and TRBJ1-2; D is ambiguous. The germline gives CDR1 SGHDN, CDR2 FVKESK. CDR3 length equals 15 residues. The V gene lost 0 bases and the J gene lost 6 bases, with 14 bases spanning the gap. The CDR3 nucleotides read TGTGCCAGCAGCCAAGATCCGCGGTGGGAGAATGGCTACACCTTC. This sequence encodes CASSQDPRWENGYTF.

This clonotype was counted ten times or more. This chain links TRBV19 with TRBJ1-5; no clear D. Looked up from germline, CDR1 is LNHDA and CDR2 is SQIVND (reference sequence). V was cut by 6 bases and J by 6 bases, with 21 bases left in between. The CDR3 is 16 amino acids. The CDR3 sequence is CASRTSGSIARQPQHF. Here the CDR3 DNA reads TGTGCCAGTAGGACCTCCGGGAGCATAGCACGTCAGCCCCAGCATTTT. The full variable domain, its missing parts supplied by reference TRBV19 and TRBJ1-5, is DGGITQSPKYLFRKEGQNVTLSCEQNLNHDAMYWYRQDPGQGLRLIYYSQIVNDFQKGDIAEGYSVSREKKESFPLTVTSAQKNPTAFYLCASRTSGSIARQPQHFGDGTRLSIL.

At least ten counts were recorded for this clonotype. V and J are TRBV20-1 and TRBJ2-7, with 13 nucleotides matching TRBD2. Trimming cost V 1 base and J 6 bases; bases outside gene matches: 12. Germline CDR1 reads DFQATT; CDR2 reads SNEGSKA (reference sequence). This CDR3 is 17 amino acids long. CDR3 sequence: CSARAATSGRARGEQYF. The CDR3 nucleotides are TGCAGTGCTAGAGCCGCTACTAGCGGGAGGGCCAGAGGCGAGCAGTACTTC.